The subject of this entry is one T cell receptor beta chain. Antigen: not known. The beta constant-region primer was an equimolar mix of two oligonucleotides covering TRBC1 and TRBC2. The ligated cDNA underwent four PCR rounds using SP2 and nested alpha and beta constant-region primers. Each CDR3 protein gets one entry after TCRdb re-called the UMI-ligation and nested PCR reads with MiXCR. Counted here are about 150,000 distinct CDR3 sequences, roughly 20% occurring once; the ten biggest clones make up 0.09% to 0.13%. This entry belongs to a study of naive and memory T cell subsets. The study's findings and limits: Especially in CD8 cells, naive repertoires contained a few larger clonotypes, possibly CD45RA-re-expressing memory cells.

There are 15 residues in the CDR3. V was clipped by 1 base and J by 8 bases, with 13 bases between them. Germline loops: CDR1 SGHRS, CDR2 YFSETQ. The sequenced sample consisted of naive CD4+ T cells from blood. The receptor's source is a human donor in good health. The chain couples TRBV5-1 to TRBJ1-6; weak D call: TRBD1 (5 bases). CDR3 protein: CASSLTAGSYSPLHF. The CDR3 DNA reads as TGCGCCAGCAGCTTGACGGCAGGGTCGTATTCACCCCTCCACTTT.